These 31 T cell receptor beta chains were sequenced from one sample in a study of cytomegalovirus exposure and HLA in healthy donors. Amplification used 60 Vbeta primers and 13 Jbeta primers. Using immunoSEQ multiplex PCR, the repertoire was profiled, and TCRdb retains in-frame clones only, with some absent. The sample includes 100,000 to 150,000 clones, over 65% of them seen just once. Sequenced material: PBMCs. All receptors derive from a man younger than 40 in good health and CMV-seropositive.

With respect to this clone: Distinct nucleotide sequences in the sample also encode this CDR3. V usage is TRBV6-1 and J usage is TRBJ1-1, with a possible D match to TRBD1 (6 bases). CDR3 length: 13 amino acids. V lost 6 bases, J lost 4 bases, and 12 bases lay in between. Germline V CDR1 and CDR2: MNHNS, SASEGT. CDR3 amino acids: CASRRGGSTEAFF. CDR3 sequence (DNA): TGTGCCAGCAGGAGGGGGGGTAGCACTGAAGCTTTCTTT.

A few counts support this clone. V is TRBV19 and J is TRBJ2-3; tentative D call: TRBD2 (5 bases). V was shortened by 6 bases and J by 5 bases, with 15 bases between the two germline ends. From germline, CDR1 is LNHDA and CDR2 SQIVND (reference sequence). CDR3 size: 14 residues. The CDR3 region is CASRSRRARDTQYF. The DNA of the CDR3 is TGTGCCAGTAGATCTCGGCGGGCCAGAGATACGCAGTATTTT.

The J gene is TRBJ2-1, the V gene TRBV7-9, with TRBD2 identical over 10 bases. This CDR3 is 19 amino acids long. V gave up 2 bases and J gave up 4 bases; unmatched junction bases: 14. Germline CDR1 SEHNR, CDR2 FQNEAQ (reference sequence). The CDR3 protein is CASSLKGHSGLAEYNEQFF. The DNA of the CDR3 is TGTGCCAGCAGCTTAAAGGGCCACAGCGGACTAGCGGAATACAATGAGCAGTTCTTC.

The chain employs TRBV19 and TRBJ2-7; 7 nucleotides match TRBD2. CDR3 length: 14 amino acids. The germline V gene has CDR1 LNHDA and CDR2 SQIVND (reference sequence). With 4 bases clipped from V and 2 bases from J, the junction kept 5 bases outside the gene matches. CDR3: CASSSQSGTYEQYF. The CDR3 region has the DNA TGTGCCAGTAGTAGCCAAAGCGGGACCTACGAGCAGTACTTC.

This chain links TRBV19 with TRBJ1-1; TRBD1 might be the D (6 bases). The CDR3 is 13 residues long. Germline V lookup: CDR1 LNHDA, CDR2 SQIVND (reference sequence). V was shortened by 5 bases and J by 6 bases, with 13 bases between the two germline ends. CDR3 nucleotide sequence: TGTGCCAGTAGTGTACAGGGAGCCCCTGAAGCTTTCTTT. This translates into CASSVQGAPEAFF.

The chain employs TRBV9 and TRBJ2-2, with 16 bases aligning to TRBD2. Germline-derived CDR1 and CDR2 are SGDLS and YYNGEE. V dropped 4 bases and J dropped 7; count of bases not matched to a gene: 10. The CDR3 length is 18 residues. CDR3 sequence reads: CASSPGTSGGGFYGELFF. DNA of the CDR3: TGTGCCAGCAGCCCCGGGACTAGCGGGGGGGGTTTTTACGGGGAGCTGTTTTTT.

This sequence joins TRBV18 and TRBJ1-4, with TRBD1 as a possible D gene (6 bases). The germline CDR1 and CDR2 sequences are KGHSH and LQKENI. Between the trimmed V and J ends, which lost 1 base and 5 bases, there was a span of 23 bases. The CDR3 is 19 residues long. DNA of the CDR3: TGTGCCAGCTCACCACGCGGCGGAGTTAGGACAGCCTTAAATGAAAAACTGTTTTTT. Translation gives CASSPRGGVRTALNEKLFF.

The rearrangement joins TRBV4-2 to TRBJ2-7, with 8 nucleotides matching TRBD2. The CDR3 extends over 17 amino acids. The trim removed 0 bases at V and 6 bases at J, leaving 13 bases unmatched. The germline V gene encodes CDR1 LGHNA and CDR2 YNFKEQ. The CDR3 DNA is TGTGCCAGCAGCCAAGAGATCGGGAGGGCCGGGGTCGGCGAGCAGTACTTC. The encoded protein is CASSQEIGRAGVGEQYF.

The chain employs TRBV6-6 and TRBJ1-1; D perhaps matches TRBD1 (5 bases). The germline V gene has CDR1 MNHNY and CDR2 SVGAGI (reference sequence). The CDR3 has 13 amino acids. Trimming left V 0 bases short and J 9 bases short, with 11 bases between. The CDR3 DNA reads as TGTGCCAGCAGTTACTCTGACAGCCTGAAAGCTTTCTTT. Translation: CASSYSDSLKAFF.

The chain employs TRBV7-6 and TRBJ1-1; no firm D call. Germline CDR1 SGHVS, CDR2 FNYEAQ. There are 14 residues in the CDR3. V was shortened by 2 bases and J by 0 bases, with 7 bases between the two germline ends. The CDR3 reads CASSLKLLNTEAFF. The DNA of the CDR3 is TGTGCCAGCAGCTTAAAACTGTTGAACACTGAAGCTTTCTTT. The complete variable domain, with remaining parts taken from reference TRBV7-6 and TRBJ1-1, reads GAGVSQSPRYKVTKRGQDVALRCDPISGHVSLYWYRQALGQGPEFLTYFNYEAQQDKSGLPNDRFSAERPEGSISTLTIQRTEQRDSAMYRCASSLKLLNTEAFFGQGTRLTVV.

This chain links TRBV28 with TRBJ2-7, with D possibly TRBD2 on 6 matching bases. CDR3 length: 16 amino acids. The germline V gene encodes CDR1 MDHEN and CDR2 SYDVKM. V was trimmed by 5 bases and J by 0 bases, leaving 17 bases between them. The CDR3 protein is CASSMTLAPSSYEQYF. The CDR3 nucleotides read TGTGCCAGCAGTATGACCCTAGCGCCGAGCTCCTACGAGCAGTACTTC.

This rearrangement joins TRBV27 to TRBJ2-3, with no clear D. Germline V gene data show CDR1 as MNHEY and CDR2 as SMNVEV (reference sequence). The CDR3 runs 13 residues. Trimming left V 3 bases short and J 8 bases short, with 12 bases between. The CDR3 is CASSLARLSTQYF. Written as DNA, the CDR3 is TGTGCCAGCAGTTTGGCTAGGCTTTCTACGCAGTATTTT.

This clone was observed a single time. The chain couples TRBV5-4 to TRBJ1-2; 7 positions agree with TRBD1. CDR1 is SGHNT, CDR2 YYREEE, per germline (reference sequence). Unmatched junction bases numbered 7, after V lost 4 bases and J lost 4 bases. The CDR3 loop spans 14 amino acids. The CDR3 nucleotides are TGTGCCAGCAGCCCGGGACAGTCAGCCTATGGCTACACCTTC. Translation gives CASSPGQSAYGYTF.

Only a few counts were recorded for this clone. The chain links TRBV9 to TRBJ1-3; 7 bases are shared with TRBD1. The CDR3 is made up of 18 amino acids. Germline V gene lookup returns CDR1 SGDLS and CDR2 YYNGEE. V shed 3 bases and J 2 bases; nucleotides not matched to a gene: 14. The CDR3 DNA reads as TGTGCCAGCAGCGGCGAGGCCCCGGGACAGAAGACTGGAAACACCATATATTTT. Its protein is CASSGEAPGQKTGNTIYF.

The sample holds a few counts of this clone. V is TRBV19 and J is TRBJ2-5; possible D gene TRBD2, 5 bases. Trimming pared 6 bases from V and 3 bases from J, leaving 20 bases between. The CDR3 contains 16 residues. Germline-derived CDR1 and CDR2 are LNHDA and SQIVND (reference sequence). The chain's CDR3 is CASRNPGERAEETQYF. The CDR3 nucleotides are TGTGCCAGTAGAAACCCCGGGGAGAGGGCCGAAGAGACCCAGTACTTC.

V gene TRBV6-5 combines with J gene TRBJ2-5; D unresolved. The CDR3 has 13 amino acids. Germline CDR1 and CDR2: MNHEY and SVGAGI. Between the trimmed V and J ends, which lost 3 bases and 7 bases, there was a span of 12 bases. The CDR3 nucleotides read TGTGCCAGCAGTTATGGCCGACTGGGGACCCAGTACTTC. This sequence encodes CASSYGRLGTQYF.

This chain links TRBV10-2 with TRBJ2-1, with D maybe TRBD2 (5 bases). Germline V lookup: CDR1 WSHSY, CDR2 SAAADI. The CDR3 has 13 amino acids. V was clipped by 2 bases and J by 9 bases, with 11 bases between them. The CDR3 nucleotides read TGCGCCAGCAGTGAGATCCCCCGGGGTGAGCAGTTCTTC. It codes for CASSEIPRGEQFF.

The chain couples TRBV7-9 to TRBJ2-3, with D unclear. The CDR3 spans 14 residues. Germline assignment: CDR1 SEHNR and CDR2 FQNEAQ (reference sequence). Deletions cut 6 bases from V and 1 base from J, with 11 bases between. The CDR3 loop is CASRLTTGTDTQYF. CDR3 nucleotide sequence: TGTGCCAGCAGGCTAACCACGGGCACAGATACGCAGTATTTT.

The chain couples TRBV2 to TRBJ2-5; 12 nucleotides match TRBD2. The germline V gene encodes CDR1 SNHLY and CDR2 FYNNEI. The CDR3 has 15 residues. J lost 4 bases, V lost 5 bases, and 5 bases had no gene match. For the CDR3, the DNA is TGTGCCAGCAGTCCTAGCGGGAGGGGGGCAGAGACCCAGTACTTC. This codes for CASSPSGRGAETQYF.

The V and J genes are TRBV18 and TRBJ1-1, with TRBD1 matching 7 bases. V lost 2 bases, J lost 5 bases, and 8 bases stayed unmatched. The germline gives CDR1 KGHSH, CDR2 LQKENI. The CDR3 has 15 amino acids. The CDR3 DNA reads as TGTGCCAGCTCACCAGCGACAGGGTCGGGAACTGAAGCTTTCTTT. It is translated as CASSPATGSGTEAFF.

This sequence joins TRBV30 and TRBJ2-1; TRBD2 matches 10 bases. This CDR3 is built from 14 residues. Trimming at V came to 3 bases and at J to 2 bases, leaving 1 base not matched to a gene. Germline CDR1 and CDR2: GTSNPN and SVGIG (reference sequence). In nucleotides, the CDR3 is TGTGCCTGGAGAGGACTAGCGGCCTACAATGAGCAGTTCTTC. Translated, it gives CAWRGLAAYNEQFF.

The sample holds a few counts of this clone. The gene calls are TRBV30 and TRBJ2-5; tentative D call: TRBD1 (6 bases). Germline V gene lookup returns CDR1 GTSNPN and CDR2 SVGIG (reference sequence). Between the trimmed V and J ends, which lost 5 bases and 5 bases, there was a span of 15 bases. The CDR3 is 13 residues long. CDR3 nucleotides: TGTGCCTGGGGGAAACAGGGCTTGGAGACCCAGTACTTC. Amino acid sequence: CAWGKQGLETQYF.

The CDR3 nucleotides are TGTGCCAGCAGTGAAGCGAGCGGGGACTACGAGCAGTACTTC. This translates into CASSEASGDYEQYF. The rearrangement uses TRBV6-1 and TRBJ2-7; 7 bases are shared with TRBD2. The germline CDR1 and CDR2 sequences are MNHNS and SASEGT. This CDR3 is built from 14 residues. The V and J ends lost 0 bases and 3 bases, in that order; junction bases with no gene match: 2.

The chain is built from TRBV28 and TRBJ1-4; 8 nucleotides agree with TRBD1. The V segment lost 4 bases and the J segment 8 bases; nucleotides outside the gene matches: 6. Looked up from germline, CDR1 is MDHEN and CDR2 is SYDVKM. The CDR3 is made up of 14 amino acids. The CDR3: CASSSGQDGEKLFF. CDR3 sequence (DNA): TGTGCCAGCAGTTCGGGACAGGATGGAGAAAAACTGTTTTTT.

This clone has a handful of counts. CDR3 loop: CASKPSGGPLDTQYF. The CDR3 DNA reads TGCGCCAGCAAGCCATCGGGAGGGCCATTGGATACGCAGTATTTT. The chain combines TRBV5-1 with TRBJ2-3, with TRBD2 matching over 8 bases. The CDR3 contains 15 residues. CDR1 is SGHRS, CDR2 YFSETQ, per germline. Trimming cost V 6 bases and J 6 bases; bases outside gene matches: 12.

This clone was seen only once. The CDR3 loop is CASSSRTSGIADTQYF. Here the CDR3 DNA reads TGTGCCAGCAGTTCCCGGACTAGCGGGATAGCAGATACGCAGTATTTT. The J gene is TRBJ2-3, the V gene TRBV6-5; 12 nucleotides align to TRBD2. In germline, CDR1 is MNHEY, CDR2 SVGAGI. The CDR3 loop spans 16 amino acids. The V and J ends lost 4 bases and 4 bases, in that order; junction bases with no gene match: 6.

The J gene is TRBJ2-7, the V gene TRBV7-9; TRBD1 might be the D (5 bases). This CDR3 spans 14 amino acids. Between the trimmed V and J ends, which lost 1 base and 4 bases, there was a span of 11 bases. Germline V gives CDR1 SEHNR, CDR2 FQNEAQ (reference sequence). The DNA of the CDR3 is TGTGCCAGCAGCTTAGGTCAGGGTATTTACGAGCAGTACTTC. It codes for CASSLGQGIYEQYF.

Concerning this clone: One junction end disagrees with the germline gene, perhaps due to a read error. CDR3 DNA sequence: TGTGCCAGCAGTTTGGGACTAGCGGGATACAATGAGCAGTTCTTC. It specifies CASSLGLAGYNEQFF. This rearrangement joins TRBV5-5 to TRBJ2-1; 13 bases agree with TRBD2. Germline V gives CDR1 SGHKS, CDR2 YYEKEE (reference sequence). The CDR3 extends over 15 amino acids.

The V call is TRBV5-4, the J call TRBJ1-2; 7 nucleotides match TRBD1. This CDR3 is built from 17 residues. Germline trimming cut 0 bases from V and 7 bases from J; bases unmatched to any gene: 15. Germline values: CDR1 SGHNT, CDR2 YYREEE (reference sequence). The CDR3: CASSLGTLSQGGGGYTF. The CDR3 nucleotides are TGTGCCAGCAGCTTGGGGACTTTATCTCAGGGGGGAGGTGGCTACACCTTC.

The V gene is TRBV9, the J gene TRBJ1-4; D is uncertain. Trimming left V 0 bases short and J 8 bases short, with 5 bases between. The CDR3 is 12 amino acids. Germline CDR1 SGDLS, CDR2 YYNGEE. CDR3 loop: CASSVGEEKLFF. Written as DNA, the CDR3 is TGTGCCAGCAGCGTAGGGGAGGAAAAACTGTTTTTT.

This chain uses TRBV7-2 with TRBJ2-5; 7 positions match TRBD2. From germline, CDR1 is SGHTA and CDR2 FQGNSA. The CDR3 contains 16 residues. V lost 4 bases and J lost 2; bases outside the gene matches: 10. The CDR3 reads CASSSIPSGPQETQYF. CDR3 nucleotides: TGTGCCAGCAGCTCGATTCCTAGCGGACCACAAGAGACCCAGTACTTC.